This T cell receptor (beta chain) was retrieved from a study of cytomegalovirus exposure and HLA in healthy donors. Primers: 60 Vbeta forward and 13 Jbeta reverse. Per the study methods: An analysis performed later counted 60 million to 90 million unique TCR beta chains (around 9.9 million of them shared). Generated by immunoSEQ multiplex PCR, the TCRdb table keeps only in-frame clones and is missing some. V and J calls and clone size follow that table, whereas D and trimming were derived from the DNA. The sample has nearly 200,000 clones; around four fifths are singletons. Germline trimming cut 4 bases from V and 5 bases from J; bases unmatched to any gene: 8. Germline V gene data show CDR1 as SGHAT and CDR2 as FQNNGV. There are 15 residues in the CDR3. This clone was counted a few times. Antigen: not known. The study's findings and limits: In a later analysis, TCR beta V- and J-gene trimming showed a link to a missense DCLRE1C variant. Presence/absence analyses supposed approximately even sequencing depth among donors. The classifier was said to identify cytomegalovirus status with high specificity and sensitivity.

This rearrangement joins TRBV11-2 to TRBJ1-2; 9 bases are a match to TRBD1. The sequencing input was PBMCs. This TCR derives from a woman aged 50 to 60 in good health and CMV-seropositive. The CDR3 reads CASSSQQGAGYGYTF. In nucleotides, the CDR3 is TGTGCCAGCAGCTCCCAACAGGGGGCAGGGTATGGCTACACCTTC.